Sequencing of this T cell receptor beta chain was carried out in a study of CD8 T cells in Susac syndrome. A remark on this clonotype: Its antigen is not known.

Whole-study findings and limits: Clonal expansion was not seen in any Susac syndrome CD4+ T cell repertoire.

Random-hexamer reverse transcription was applied to roughly 0.45 to 1 ug RNA. One entry per CDR3 protein results from TCRdb running MiXCR on the immunoSEQ multiplex PCR reads. The sample consists of 200,000 to 250,000 distinct CDR3 sequences, roughly 93% of them appearing once. V was pared by 5 bases and J by 2 bases, with 6 bases between. In germline, CDR1 is MDHEN, CDR2 SYDVKM. This CDR3 has 12 residues. What was sequenced was CD4+ T cells from PBMCs. This receptor was identified in a human donor with Susac syndrome. The chain joins TRBV28 to TRBJ2-5; D is uncertain. This chain's CDR3 is CASSREQETQYF. CDR3 nucleotides: TGTGCCAGCAGTCGCGAGCAAGAGACCCAGTACTTC.